This T cell receptor beta chain emerged from a study of shared clonotypes between healthy human individuals. General study points: Only blood was sampled; tissue repertoires likely differ.

V was pared by 1 base and J by 3 bases, with 2 bases of the junction left unmatched. The V gene's germline CDR1 is MGHRA and CDR2 YSYEKL. This CDR3 has 15 amino acids. Profiled with immunoSEQ multiplex PCR; TCRdb holds only in-frame clones, not every one. The sample has millions of clones, 95% seen once. Concerning this clone: No antigen is known for it.

This TCR was recovered from a man between 18 and 35 years old in good health. The sequenced sample consisted of naive CD4+ T cells sorted from blood. Subset described: CD45RA+ positively selected. The V gene is TRBV4-1, the J gene TRBJ1-5, with 8 nucleotides matching TRBD1. CDR3 DNA: TGCGCCAGCAGCCAAGGGACAGGGTACAATCAGCCCCAGCATTTT. Amino acids: CASSQGTGYNQPQHF.